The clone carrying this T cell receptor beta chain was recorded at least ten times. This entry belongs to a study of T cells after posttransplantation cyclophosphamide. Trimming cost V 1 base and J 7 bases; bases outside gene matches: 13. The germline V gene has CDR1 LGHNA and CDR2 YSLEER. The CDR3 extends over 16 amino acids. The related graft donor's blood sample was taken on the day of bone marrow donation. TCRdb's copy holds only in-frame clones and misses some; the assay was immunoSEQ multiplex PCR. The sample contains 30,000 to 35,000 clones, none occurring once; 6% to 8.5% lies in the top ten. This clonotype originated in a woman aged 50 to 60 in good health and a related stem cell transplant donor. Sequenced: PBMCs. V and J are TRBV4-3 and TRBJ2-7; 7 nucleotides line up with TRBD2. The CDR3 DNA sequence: TGCGCCAGCAGCCAAGCTCCCGGACTAGAGGCTGGGGAGCAGTACTTC. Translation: CASSQAPGLEAGEQYF.